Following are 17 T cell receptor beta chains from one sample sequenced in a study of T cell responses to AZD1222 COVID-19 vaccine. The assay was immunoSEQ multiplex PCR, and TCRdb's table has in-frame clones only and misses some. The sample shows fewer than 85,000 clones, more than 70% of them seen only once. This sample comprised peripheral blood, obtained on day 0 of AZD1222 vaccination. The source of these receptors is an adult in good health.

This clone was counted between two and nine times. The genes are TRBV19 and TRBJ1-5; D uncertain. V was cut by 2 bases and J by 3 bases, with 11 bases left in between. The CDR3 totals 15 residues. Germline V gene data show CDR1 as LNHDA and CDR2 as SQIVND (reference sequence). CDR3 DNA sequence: TGTGCCAGTAGTATACAGGAGCCACTCAATCAGCCCCAGCATTTT. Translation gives CASSIQEPLNQPQHF.

Here the CDR3 DNA reads TGTGCCAGCAGCCAAGTTGCAGGGCAGAATCAGCCCCAGCATTTT. It encodes CASSQVAGQNQPQHF. The chain employs TRBV3-1 (or the pseudogene TRBV3-2) and TRBJ1-5; possibly TRBD1 for D (5 bases). CDR1 is LGHDT, CDR2 YNNKEL, per germline (reference sequence). Deletions cut 1 base from V and 4 bases from J, with 11 bases between. The CDR3 extends over 15 amino acids.

CDR3 sequence reads: CASSLGQGSSYEQYF. CDR3 nucleotide sequence: TGCGCCAGCAGCTTGGGTCAGGGGTCCTCCTACGAGCAGTACTTC. The V call is TRBV5-1, the J call TRBJ2-7, with a tentative D call TRBD1 (6 bases). Trimming took 0 bases from V and 0 from J, leaving 10 bases between them. Germline V gene lookup returns CDR1 SGHRS and CDR2 YFSETQ. The CDR3 contains 15 residues.

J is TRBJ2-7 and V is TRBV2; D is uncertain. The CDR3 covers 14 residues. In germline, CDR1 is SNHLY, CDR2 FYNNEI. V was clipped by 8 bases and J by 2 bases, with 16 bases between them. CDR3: CASFYRADTYEQYF. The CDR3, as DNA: TGTGCCAGCTTCTACCGGGCAGACACCTACGAGCAGTACTTC.

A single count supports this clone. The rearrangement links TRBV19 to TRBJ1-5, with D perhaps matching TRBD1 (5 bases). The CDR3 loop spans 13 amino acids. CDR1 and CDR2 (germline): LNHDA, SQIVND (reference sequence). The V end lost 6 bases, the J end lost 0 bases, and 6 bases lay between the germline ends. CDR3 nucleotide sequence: TGTGCCAGTAGGGGACCTAGCAATCAGCCCCAGCATTTT. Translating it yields CASRGPSNQPQHF. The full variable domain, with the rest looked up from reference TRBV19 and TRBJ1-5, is DGGITQSPKYLFRKEGQNVTLSCEQNLNHDAMYWYRQDPGQGLRLIYYSQIVNDFQKGDIAEGYSVSREKKESFPLTVTSAQKNPTAFYLCASRGPSNQPQHFGDGTRLSIL.

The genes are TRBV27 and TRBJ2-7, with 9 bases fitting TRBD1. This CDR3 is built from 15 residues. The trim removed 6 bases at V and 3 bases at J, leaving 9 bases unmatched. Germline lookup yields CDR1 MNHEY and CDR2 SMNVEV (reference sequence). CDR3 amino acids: CASSLTGTGRYEQYF. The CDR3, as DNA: TGTGCCAGCAGCCTTACCGGGACAGGGCGCTACGAGCAGTACTTC.

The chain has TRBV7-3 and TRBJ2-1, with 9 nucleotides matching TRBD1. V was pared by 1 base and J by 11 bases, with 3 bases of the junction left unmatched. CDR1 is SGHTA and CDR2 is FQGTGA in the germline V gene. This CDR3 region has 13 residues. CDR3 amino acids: CASSLMGQGKQFF. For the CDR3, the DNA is TGTGCCAGCAGCTTAATGGGACAGGGTAAGCAGTTCTTC.

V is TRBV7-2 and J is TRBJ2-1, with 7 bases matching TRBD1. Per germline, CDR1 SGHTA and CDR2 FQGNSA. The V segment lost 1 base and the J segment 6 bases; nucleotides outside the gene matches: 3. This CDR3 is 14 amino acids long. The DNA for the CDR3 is TGTGCCAGCAGCTTAGACGGACAGGTCAATGAGCAGTTCTTC. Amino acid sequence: CASSLDGQVNEQFF.

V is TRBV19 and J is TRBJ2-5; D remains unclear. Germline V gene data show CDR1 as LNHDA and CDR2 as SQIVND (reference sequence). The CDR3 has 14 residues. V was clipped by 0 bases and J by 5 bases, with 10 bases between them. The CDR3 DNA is TGTGCCAGTAGTATAGAAGGGATATCGGAGACCCAGTACTTC. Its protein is CASSIEGISETQYF.

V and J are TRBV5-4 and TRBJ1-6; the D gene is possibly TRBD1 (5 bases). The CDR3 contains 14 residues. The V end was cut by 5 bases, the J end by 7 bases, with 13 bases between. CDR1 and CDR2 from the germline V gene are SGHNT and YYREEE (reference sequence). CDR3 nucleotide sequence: TGTGCCAGCAGATTAGACAGTCTAAATTCACCCCTCCACTTT. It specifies CASRLDSLNSPLHF.

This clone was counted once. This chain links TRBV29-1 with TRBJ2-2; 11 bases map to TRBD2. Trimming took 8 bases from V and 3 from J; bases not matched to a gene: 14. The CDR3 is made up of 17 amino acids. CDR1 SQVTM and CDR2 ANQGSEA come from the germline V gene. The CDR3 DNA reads TGCAGCTGTTCTAGACTAGCGGGACAGTGGGACACCGGGGAGCTGTTTTTT. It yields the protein CSCSRLAGQWDTGELFF.

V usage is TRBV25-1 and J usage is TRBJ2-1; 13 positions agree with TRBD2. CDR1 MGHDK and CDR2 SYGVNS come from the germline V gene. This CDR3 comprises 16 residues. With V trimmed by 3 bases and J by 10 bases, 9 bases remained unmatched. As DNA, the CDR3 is TGTGCCAGCAGTGATCCGGGACTAGCGGGATTGCACGAGCAGTTCTTC. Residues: CASSDPGLAGLHEQFF.

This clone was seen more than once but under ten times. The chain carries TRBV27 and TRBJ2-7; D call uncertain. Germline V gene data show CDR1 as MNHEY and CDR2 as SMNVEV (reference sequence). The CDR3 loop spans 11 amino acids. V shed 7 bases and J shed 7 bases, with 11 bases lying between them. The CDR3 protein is CASTSVTEQYF. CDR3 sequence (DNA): TGTGCCAGCACCTCGGTGACAGAGCAGTACTTC.

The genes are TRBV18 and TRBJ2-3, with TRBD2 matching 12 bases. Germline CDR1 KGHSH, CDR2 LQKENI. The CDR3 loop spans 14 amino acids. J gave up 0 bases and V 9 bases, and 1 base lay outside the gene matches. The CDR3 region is CASTSGGSTDTQYF. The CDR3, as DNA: TGTGCCAGTACTAGCGGGGGGAGCACAGATACGCAGTATTTT.

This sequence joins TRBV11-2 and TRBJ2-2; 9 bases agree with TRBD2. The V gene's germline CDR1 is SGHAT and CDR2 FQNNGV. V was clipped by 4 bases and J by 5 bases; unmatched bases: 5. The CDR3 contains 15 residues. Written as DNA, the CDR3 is TGTGCCAGCAGCTCGCGGGGGGGCTTTACCGGGGAGCTGTTTTTT. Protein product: CASSSRGGFTGELFF.

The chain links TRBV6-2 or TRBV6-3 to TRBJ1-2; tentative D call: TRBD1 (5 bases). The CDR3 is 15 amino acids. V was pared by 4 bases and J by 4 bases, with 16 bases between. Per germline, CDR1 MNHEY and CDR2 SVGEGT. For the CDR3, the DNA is TGTGCCAGCAGTTCACTACAGGCTTTCAGCTATGGCTACACCTTC. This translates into CASSSLQAFSYGYTF.

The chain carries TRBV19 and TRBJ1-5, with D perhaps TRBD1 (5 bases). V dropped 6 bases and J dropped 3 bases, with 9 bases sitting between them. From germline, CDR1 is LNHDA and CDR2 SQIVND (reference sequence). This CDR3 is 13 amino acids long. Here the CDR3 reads CASRRQNNQPQHF. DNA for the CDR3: TGTGCCAGTAGGCGACAGAACAATCAGCCCCAGCATTTT. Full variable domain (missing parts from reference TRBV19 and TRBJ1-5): DGGITQSPKYLFRKEGQNVTLSCEQNLNHDAMYWYRQDPGQGLRLIYYSQIVNDFQKGDIAEGYSVSREKKESFPLTVTSAQKNPTAFYLCASRRQNNQPQHFGDGTRLSIL.